This entry lists 29 T cell receptor beta chains sequenced from one sample in a study of control samples from healthy donors and cancer patients. Profiling relied on immunoSEQ multiplex PCR, and the TCRdb table lists in-frame clones only, not all of them. This repertoire shows some 13,000 clones, 75% to 85% found once; its top ten account for about 8%. Sequences were obtained from formalin-fixed, paraffin-embedded tissue. Every receptor here comes from a male donor with melanoma.

CDR3 DNA: TGCGCCAGCAGTTTAACAGGGGGGGGCTCCAATCAGCCCCAGCATTTT. Its protein is CASSLTGGGSNQPQHF. The genes are TRBV10-1 and TRBJ1-5; 8 positions match TRBD1. Germline V gives CDR1 WNHNN, CDR2 SYGVQD (reference sequence). The CDR3 contains 16 residues. V lost 5 bases and J lost 3; bases outside the gene matches: 9.

This clone occurred once. DNA for the CDR3: TGTGCCAGCAGCTTATTGGCGTCTACGGAGCAGTACTTC. It translates to CASSLLASTEQYF. The chain is built from TRBV7-3 and TRBJ2-7; no definite D call. Per germline, CDR1 SGHTA and CDR2 FQGTGA. The CDR3 length is 13 residues. V gave up 2 bases and J gave up 7 bases, with 12 bases separating them.

This clone has more than one count but fewer than ten. The rearrangement links TRBV7-9 to TRBJ2-7; D unresolved. CDR3 size: 16 residues. CDR1 is SEHNR and CDR2 is FQNEAQ in the germline V gene (reference sequence). Deletions cut 1 base from V and 2 bases from J, with 15 bases between. The CDR3 DNA reads as TGTGCCAGCAGCTTAGGCAGCCCAGCATCCACCTACGAGCAGTACTTC. It encodes CASSLGSPASTYEQYF. The full variable domain, rest sourced from reference TRBV7-9 and TRBJ2-7, is DTGVSQNPRHKITKRGQNVTFRCDPISEHNRLYWYRQTLGQGPEFLTYFQNEAQLEKSRLLSDRFSAERPKGSFSTLEIQRTEQGDSAMYLCASSLGSPASTYEQYFGPGTRLTVT.

V usage is TRBV11-3 and J usage is TRBJ2-1, with D tentatively TRBD1 or TRBD2 (5 bases each). Deletions cut 0 bases from V and 9 bases from J, with 6 bases between. The CDR3 contains 12 residues. Germline values: CDR1 SGHNT, CDR2 YENEEA. The CDR3 region has the DNA TGTGCCAGCAGCTTAGATGGGGGTGAGCAGTTCTTC. This sequence encodes CASSLDGGEQFF.

The chain combines TRBV18 with TRBJ1-5, with 9 bases aligning to TRBD1. There are 15 residues in the CDR3. CDR1 is KGHSH, CDR2 LQKENI, per germline. The junction had 6 bases not matched to a gene; V was cut back by 4 bases and J by 5 bases. The CDR3 reads CASSRQQGADQPQHF. CDR3 bases: TGTGCCAGCTCACGACAACAGGGGGCCGATCAGCCCCAGCATTTT.

The chain employs TRBV5-1 and TRBJ2-1; 9 bases are a match to TRBD1. J was trimmed by 2 bases and V by 9 bases; bases with no gene match: 9. Germline V lookup: CDR1 SGHRS, CDR2 YFSETQ. The CDR3 runs 15 residues. CDR3 in amino acids: CATSPTGGTYNEQFF. The CDR3 nucleotides are TGCGCCACCTCCCCGACAGGGGGGACCTACAATGAGCAGTTCTTC.

V is TRBV5-4 and J is TRBJ2-7, with 8 positions matching TRBD1. Germline assignment: CDR1 SGHNT and CDR2 YYREEE (reference sequence). The CDR3 sequence is 14 residues long. With V trimmed by 3 bases and J by 2 bases, 4 bases remained unmatched. The CDR3 nucleotides are TGTGCCAGCAGCTCTGGACAGGGAGCCTACGAGCAGTACTTC. It translates to CASSSGQGAYEQYF.

CDR3 in amino acids: CASSPSGANTGELFF. DNA of the CDR3: TGTGCCAGCAGCCCCAGCGGAGCGAACACCGGGGAGCTGTTTTTT. The chain is built from TRBV7-7 and TRBJ2-2, with a weak D call TRBD2 (5 bases). The V gene lost 5 bases and the J gene lost 0 bases, with 10 bases spanning the gap. This CDR3 is built from 15 residues. Germline V gene lookup returns CDR1 SSHAT and CDR2 FNYEAQ (reference sequence).

This clone rates as medium-sized. V usage is TRBV14 and J usage is TRBJ2-1, with 8 bases identical to TRBD2. Trimming at V came to 4 bases and at J to 2 bases, leaving 4 bases not matched to a gene. Germline V lookup: CDR1 SGHDN, CDR2 FVKESK. CDR3 size: 15 residues. CDR3 DNA: TGTGCCAGCAGCCGAAGCGGGGGCGCCTACAATGAGCAGTTCTTC. Its protein is CASSRSGGAYNEQFF.

The rearrangement joins TRBV29-1 to TRBJ1-1, with D possibly TRBD1 on 6 matching bases. The CDR3 runs to 13 residues. Trimming left V 2 bases short and J 4 bases short, with 11 bases between. The germline V gene encodes CDR1 SQVTM and CDR2 ANQGSEA. CDR3 protein: CSVEYRVGTEAFF. As DNA, the CDR3 is TGCAGCGTTGAATACAGGGTGGGCACTGAAGCTTTCTTT.

The genes are TRBV9 and TRBJ2-7; 7 positions agree with TRBD1. The CDR3 length is 13 residues. The V gene's germline CDR1 is SGDLS and CDR2 YYNGEE. V lost 4 bases to trimming and J lost 6 bases; unmatched junction nucleotides: 7. CDR3 bases: TGTGCCAGCAGCCCTGGGACAGCTGGCGAGCAGTACTTC. It codes for CASSPGTAGEQYF.

The rearrangement joins TRBV3-1 (or the pseudogene TRBV3-2) to TRBJ1-4, with D tentatively TRBD1 (6 bases). The CDR3 covers 17 residues. V lost 2 bases and J lost 3, with 16 bases in between. Germline CDR1 and CDR2: LGHDT and YNNKEL (reference sequence). This CDR3 is CASSQIARGRANEKLFF. CDR3 nucleotide sequence: TGTGCCAGCAGCCAAATTGCCAGGGGAAGGGCTAATGAAAAACTGTTTTTT.

This clone was counted once. Other DNA sequences in the sample encode the same CDR3. CDR3 in amino acids: CASSPPTGDYGYTF. The CDR3, as DNA: TGCGCCAGCAGCCCACCGACGGGGGACTATGGCTACACCTTC. This chain uses TRBV5-1 with TRBJ1-2; D perhaps matches TRBD1 (5 bases). Trimming stripped 4 bases from V and 3 bases from J, with 13 bases between. The CDR3 runs to 14 residues. In germline, CDR1 is SGHRS, CDR2 YFSETQ.

V usage is TRBV3-1 (or the pseudogene TRBV3-2) and J usage is TRBJ2-5; unclear D gene. Per the germline V gene, CDR1 is LGHDT and CDR2 is YNNKEL (reference sequence). V shed 3 bases and J shed 5 bases, with 7 bases lying between them. This CDR3 contains 12 residues. CDR3 DNA sequence: TGTGCCAGCAGCCAGGGGTGGGAGACCCAGTACTTC. Translating gives CASSQGWETQYF.

The chain joins TRBV14 to TRBJ2-1; D ambiguous. This CDR3 is built from 15 residues. V dropped 5 bases and J dropped 1 base, with 12 bases sitting between them. CDR1 is SGHDN, CDR2 FVKESK, per germline. In DNA, the CDR3 is TGTGCCAGCAGCGCCCGGCTAGGATCCTACAATGAGCAGTTCTTC. This translates into CASSARLGSYNEQFF. Supplemented by reference TRBV14 and TRBJ2-1, the full variable domain reads EAGVTQFPSHSVIEKGQTVTLRCDPISGHDNLYWYRRVMGKEIKFLLHFVKESKQDESGMPNNRFLAERTGGTYSTLKVQPAELEDSGVYFCASSARLGSYNEQFFGPGTRLTVL.

This clone was counted once. The chain carries TRBV19 and TRBJ2-2; D is undetermined. V lost 7 bases to trimming and J lost 2 bases, with 11 bases between them. Germline V gene data show CDR1 as LNHDA and CDR2 as SQIVND (reference sequence). The CDR3 sequence is 14 residues long. CDR3 region: CASTEQHNTGELFF. DNA of the CDR3: TGTGCCAGTACCGAACAGCATAACACCGGGGAGCTGTTTTTT.

V is TRBV2 and J is TRBJ1-4, with 9 positions matching TRBD1. In germline, CDR1 is SNHLY, CDR2 FYNNEI. Trimming removed 7 bases from V and 5 bases from J; junction bases left unmatched: 8. The CDR3 sequence is 15 residues long. The CDR3 region has the DNA TGTGCCAGCACGCCCGGGGACAGGGTCAATGAAAAACTGTTTTTT. Amino acid sequence: CASTPGDRVNEKLFF.

This clone has a single count. The chain recombines TRBV9 with TRBJ2-3, with 7 nucleotides matching TRBD2. CDR1 is SGDLS and CDR2 is YYNGEE in the germline V gene. The CDR3 sequence is 15 residues long. The V and J ends lost 3 bases and 2 bases, in that order; junction bases with no gene match: 6. The CDR3 loop reads CASSGAGRTTDTQYF. The CDR3 DNA follows: TGTGCCAGCAGCGGAGCGGGGAGGACCACAGATACGCAGTATTTT. The full variable domain, in which reference TRBV9 and TRBJ2-3 provide the parts outside the CDR3, is DSGVTQTPKHLITATGQRVTLRCSPRSGDLSVYWYQQSLDQGLQFLIQYYNGEERAKGNILERFSAQQFPDLHSELNLSSLELGDSALYFCASSGAGRTTDTQYFGPGTRLTVL.

The chain couples TRBV7-6 to TRBJ2-1; 7 bases are a match to TRBD1. V was clipped by 1 base and J by 0 bases; unmatched bases: 9. CDR1 and CDR2 (germline): SGHVS, FNYEAQ. The CDR3 consists of 18 residues. In DNA, the CDR3 is TGTGCCAGCAGCTTAGATTTACAGGGGATCGGCTCCTACAATGAGCAGTTCTTC. It yields the protein CASSLDLQGIGSYNEQFF.

The rearrangement joins TRBV11-1 to TRBJ1-4; tentatively, D is TRBD1 (5 bases). This CDR3 contains 15 residues. The V gene's germline CDR1 is SGHAT and CDR2 FQDESV (reference sequence). V lost 5 bases, J lost 3 bases, and 13 bases lay in between. The DNA of the CDR3 is TGTGCCAGCAGCCCGAGAAGGGGCTCTAATGAAAAACTGTTTTTT. It encodes CASSPRRGSNEKLFF. The full variable domain, rest sourced from reference TRBV11-1 and TRBJ1-4, is EAEVAQSPRYKITEKSQAVAFWCDPISGHATLYWYRQILGQGPELLVQFQDESVVDDSQLPKDRFSAERLKGVDSTLKIQPAELGDSAMYLCASSPRRGSNEKLFFGSGTQLSVL.

The chain employs TRBV20-1 and TRBJ2-7; perhaps TRBD1 as D (6 bases). Trimming cost V 4 bases and J 10 bases, with 14 bases left between them. The CDR3 is made up of 11 amino acids. CDR1 DFQATT and CDR2 SNEGSKA come from the germline V gene (reference sequence). Written as DNA, the CDR3 is TGCAGTGCTAAGGACAGACCTAATCAGTACTTC. It is translated as CSAKDRPNQYF.

The chain carries TRBV11-2 and TRBJ2-3; D tentatively fits TRBD1 or TRBD2 (5 bases each). Deletions cut 5 bases from V and 7 bases from J, with 13 bases between. The CDR3 has 13 amino acids. CDR1 is SGHAT and CDR2 is FQNNGV in the germline V gene. CDR3 DNA: TGTGCCAGCAGCCCGACCGGGGCCCATACGCAGTATTTT. It codes for CASSPTGAHTQYF.

V and J are TRBV20-1 and TRBJ1-3; D is perhaps TRBD1 (5 bases). This CDR3 contains 14 residues. V lost 5 bases, J lost 6 bases, and 17 bases lay in between. Germline CDR1 reads DFQATT; CDR2 reads SNEGSKA (reference sequence). CDR3 region: CSACGDGTENTIYF. In DNA, the CDR3 is TGCAGTGCTTGTGGTGACGGGACGGAAAACACCATATATTTT.

This clone has a handful of counts. This chain links TRBV7-8 with TRBJ1-2; 8 positions match TRBD1. CDR1 and CDR2 (germline): SGHVS, FQNEAQ. Germline trimming cut 5 bases from V and 6 bases from J; bases unmatched to any gene: 11. The CDR3 is 15 amino acids. The CDR3 here is CASSKAGTGGNGYTF. The CDR3 bases are TGTGCCAGCAGCAAAGCCGGGACAGGAGGTAATGGCTACACCTTC.

This chain uses TRBV7-2 with TRBJ2-2; the match to TRBD1 covers 9 bases. CDR1 SGHTA and CDR2 FQGNSA come from the germline V gene. Trimming at V came to 5 bases and at J to 4 bases, leaving 2 bases not matched to a gene. The length of the CDR3 is 14 residues. CDR3 region: CASSRTGVTGELFF. The CDR3, as DNA: TGTGCCAGCAGCAGGACAGGGGTCACCGGGGAGCTGTTTTTT. Full variable domain (remainder filled in from reference TRBV7-2 and TRBJ2-2): GAGVSQSPSNKVTEKGKDVELRCDPISGHTALYWYRQSLGQGLEFLIYFQGNSAPDKSGLPSDRFSAERTGGSVSTLTIQRTQQEDSAVYLCASSRTGVTGELFFGEGSRLTVL.

The rearrangement uses TRBV15 and TRBJ2-3; D unresolved. Trimming shortened V by 0 bases and J by 2 bases, and 3 bases separated the two germline ends. Germline-derived CDR1 and CDR2 are LNHNV and YYDKDF (reference sequence). The CDR3 length is 13 residues. This CDR3 is CATSRDFTDTQYF. DNA for the CDR3: TGTGCCACCAGCAGAGATTTCACAGATACGCAGTATTTT.

The rearrangement uses TRBV7-6 and TRBJ1-2, with D possibly being TRBD1 (6 bases). The CDR3 totals 15 residues. Trimming removed 1 base at V and 8 bases at J, with 17 bases between. The germline V gene has CDR1 SGHVS and CDR2 FNYEAQ. The DNA for the CDR3 is TGTGCCAGCAGCTTAGACGAGGTGGCAGGGGACGGCTACACCTTC. It encodes CASSLDEVAGDGYTF. Based on the CDR3 plus reference TRBV7-6 and TRBJ1-2, the full variable domain is GAGVSQSPRYKVTKRGQDVALRCDPISGHVSLYWYRQALGQGPEFLTYFNYEAQQDKSGLPNDRFSAERPEGSISTLTIQRTEQRDSAMYRCASSLDEVAGDGYTFGSGTRLTVV.

The V and J genes are TRBV7-6 and TRBJ2-5; tentative D call: TRBD1 (6 bases). The V end was cut by 4 bases, the J end by 5 bases, with 23 bases between. Germline V gene sequence: CDR1 SGHVS, CDR2 FNYEAQ. The CDR3 length is 17 residues. Here the CDR3 reads CASSSEDSPRQVETQYF. The CDR3 DNA sequence: TGTGCCAGCAGCTCCGAGGACAGCCCCCGCCAAGTGGAGACCCAGTACTTC.

This clone was observed a few times. The chain uses TRBV6-5 and TRBJ2-1, with 12 bases identical to TRBD2. The CDR3 is 16 amino acids. The germline gives CDR1 MNHEY, CDR2 SVGAGI. V trimming: 4 bases; J trimming: 0 bases; junction bases outside the gene matches: 1. The DNA for the CDR3 is TGTGCCAGCAGTTCGACTAGCGGGGGCTCCTACAATGAGCAGTTCTTC. Translating it yields CASSSTSGGSYNEQFF.